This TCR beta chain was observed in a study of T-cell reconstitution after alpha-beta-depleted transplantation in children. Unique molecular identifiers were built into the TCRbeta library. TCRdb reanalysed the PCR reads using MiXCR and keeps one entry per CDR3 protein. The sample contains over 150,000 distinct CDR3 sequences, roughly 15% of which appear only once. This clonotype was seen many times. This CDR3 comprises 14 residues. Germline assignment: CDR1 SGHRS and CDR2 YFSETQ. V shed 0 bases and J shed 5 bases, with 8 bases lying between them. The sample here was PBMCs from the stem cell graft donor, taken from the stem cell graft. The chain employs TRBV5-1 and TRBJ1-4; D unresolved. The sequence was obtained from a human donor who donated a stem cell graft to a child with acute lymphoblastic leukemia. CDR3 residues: CASSLDGENEKLFF. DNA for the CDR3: TGCGCCAGCAGCTTGGACGGCGAAAATGAAAAACTGTTTTTT. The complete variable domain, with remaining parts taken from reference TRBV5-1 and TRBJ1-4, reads KAGVTQTPRYLIKTRGQQVTLSCSPISGHRSVSWYQQTPGQGLQFLFEYFSETQRNKGNFPGRFSGRQFSNSRSEMNVSTLELGDSALYLCASSLDGENEKLFFGSGTQLSVL.